One TCR beta chain is described in this entry. Its target is not known. This sample is part of a study of regulatory T cells in long-lasting Graves disease. Study outcomes and limitations: Among the persistent patients, thousands of public clonotypes were shared, more than the 966 shared among new patients.

The TCR beta library used iRepertoire HTBI primers with Arm-PCR amplification of CDR3. Using its own MiXCR run on the multiplex PCR reads, TCRdb lists one record per CDR3 protein. Counted here are over 650,000 distinct CDR3 sequences, about 32% occurring once; the ten biggest clones make up around 40%. Time point specified: persistent/refractory GD, antithyroid drugs over 5 years with positive TRAb. RNA from PBMCs was the source of the TCR library. Enrollment of patients was through an endocrinology department in Xi'an, China. The CDR3 extends over 12 amino acids. Germline lookup yields CDR1 SGHTA and CDR2 FQGTGA. V lost 4 bases and J lost 8, with 12 bases in between.

The genes are TRBV7-3 and TRBJ2-7; D perhaps matches TRBD2 (7 bases). The sample here was peripheral blood mononuclear cells (PBMCs), taken when the disease was refractory, from a patient treated with antithyroid drugs. This receptor was obtained from a female donor with Graves disease. CDR3 coding DNA: TGTGCCAGCAGCTCACGGGGGGCCCAGCAGTACTTC. Amino acid sequence: CASSSRGAQQYF.